The next 7 T cell receptor beta chains were all read from a single sample in a study of blood T cell repertoires in COVID-19 (dated by TCRdb to about 2020). Libraries were built with the immunoSEQ multiplex PCR assay. TCRdb took over this immuneACCESS table, retaining in-frame rearrangements with V and J assigned. Such tables are incomplete; in checked studies, under half of the missing clones stem from an unresolved V gene, and the remainder is unexplained. In this sample the table shows around 300,000 clones, 90% of which occur a single time. Roughly 1% of the sample lies in the top ten. Sequences were obtained from peripheral blood. These receptor sequences come from a middle-aged woman with COVID-19, enrolled during active disease.

This chain links TRBV19 with TRBJ2-6, with 9 bases matching TRBD1. The CDR3 sequence is 15 residues long. V trimming: 8 bases; J trimming: 1 base; junction bases outside the gene matches: 3. The V gene's germline CDR1 is LNHDA and CDR2 SQIVND (reference sequence). The CDR3: CASGTGLSGANVLTF. For the CDR3, the DNA is TGTGCCAGTGGGACAGGGTTGTCTGGGGCCAACGTCCTGACTTTC.

This chain links TRBV18 with TRBJ2-7; the D gene is possibly TRBD2 (5 bases). This CDR3 comprises 15 residues. CDR1 and CDR2 from the germline V gene are KGHSH and LQKENI. Trimming left V 3 bases short and J 3 bases short, with 15 bases between. The CDR3 DNA follows: TGTGCCAGCTCACCTAAACTAGGACTGGACTACGAGCAGTACTTC. The encoded protein is CASSPKLGLDYEQYF.

The chain combines TRBV5-1 with TRBJ1-1; weak D call: TRBD1 (5 bases). CDR1 SGHRS and CDR2 YFSETQ come from the germline V gene. V gave up 1 base and J gave up 0 bases, with 10 bases separating them. CDR3 length equals 15 residues. Here the CDR3 DNA reads TGCGCCAGCAGCTTGACAGGTTCCATGAACACTGAAGCTTTCTTT. Encoded protein: CASSLTGSMNTEAFF.

The chain couples TRBV30 to TRBJ2-7; perhaps TRBD1 as D (6 bases). Between the trimmed V and J ends, which lost 3 bases and 3 bases, there was a span of 18 bases. CDR3 size: 15 residues. CDR1 is GTSNPN and CDR2 is SVGIG in the germline V gene (reference sequence). The CDR3 sequence is CAWSVGRQVYYEQYF. The CDR3 nucleotides are TGTGCCTGGAGCGTAGGTCGACAGGTGTACTACGAGCAGTACTTC.

The CDR3 protein is CASSPRTGTNEKLFF. The CDR3 DNA is TGTGCCAGCAGCCCGCGGACAGGAACAAATGAAAAACTGTTTTTT. The chain joins TRBV9 to TRBJ1-4, with TRBD1 identical over 7 bases. Germline V gene lookup returns CDR1 SGDLS and CDR2 YYNGEE. CDR3 length: 15 residues. The V and J ends lost 4 bases and 5 bases, in that order; junction bases with no gene match: 8.

This clone was recorded only once. The chain has TRBV30 and TRBJ1-2; D is ambiguous. The CDR3 sequence is 13 residues long. With 7 bases removed from V and 7 bases from J, the gap between germline ends came to 19 bases. Germline CDR1 and CDR2: GTSNPN and SVGIG (reference sequence). CDR3 nucleotide sequence: TGTGCCTATTCGAGAGATATGTTGCGTGGCTACACCTTC. The encoded protein is CAYSRDMLRGYTF.

The chain joins TRBV28 to TRBJ2-7, with 9 bases that match TRBD2. This CDR3 has 15 amino acids. Losses at the gene ends were 6 bases for V and 4 bases for J; bases not matched to a gene: 10. Germline V lookup: CDR1 MDHEN, CDR2 SYDVKM. CDR3 sequence reads: CASSSGTSLGYEQYF. The CDR3 DNA reads TGTGCCAGCAGCTCAGGGACTAGCTTAGGTTACGAGCAGTACTTC. Complete variable domain (other parts from reference TRBV28 and TRBJ2-7): DVKVTQSSRYLVKRTGEKVFLECVQDMDHENMFWYRQDPGLGLRLIYFSYDVKMKEKGDIPEGYSVSREKKERFSLILESASTNQTSMYLCASSSGTSLGYEQYFGPGTRLTVT.